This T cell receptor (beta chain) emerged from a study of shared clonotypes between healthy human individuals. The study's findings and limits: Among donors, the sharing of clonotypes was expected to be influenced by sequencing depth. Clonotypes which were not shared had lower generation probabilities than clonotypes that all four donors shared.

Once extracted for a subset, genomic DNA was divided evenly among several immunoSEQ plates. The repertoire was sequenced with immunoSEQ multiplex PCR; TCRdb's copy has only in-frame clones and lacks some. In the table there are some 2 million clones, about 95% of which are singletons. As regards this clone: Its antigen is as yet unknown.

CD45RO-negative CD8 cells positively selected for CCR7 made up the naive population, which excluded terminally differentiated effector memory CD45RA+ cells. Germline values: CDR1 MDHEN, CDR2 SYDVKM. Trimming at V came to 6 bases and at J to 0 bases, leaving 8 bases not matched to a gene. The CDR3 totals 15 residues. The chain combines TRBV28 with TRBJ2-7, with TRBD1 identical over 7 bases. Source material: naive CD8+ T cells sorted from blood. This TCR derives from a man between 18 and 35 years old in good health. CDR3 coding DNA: TGTGCCAGCAGGTTCAGGGGACAGACCTCCTACGAGCAGTACTTC. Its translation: CASRFRGQTSYEQYF.